The present TCR beta chain was sequenced within a study of kidney transplant recipient with SARS-CoV-2 infection. A word on this clonotype: A read error may explain this, as a much larger clone is one base away.

From germline, CDR1 is SGDLS and CDR2 YYNGEE. The CDR3 loop spans 14 amino acids. Via MiXCR, TCRdb re-called the reads, giving one row per CDR3 protein. The sample holds roughly 250,000 distinct CDR3 sequences, 29% seen once. The chain is built from TRBV9 and TRBJ2-2; D unresolved. The starting material was a blood sample, obtained at baseline and between days 110 and 120 from a kidney transplant recipient. This TCR was recovered from a young adult male patient who had COVID-19 and was a kidney transplant recipient. Some T cells may trace back to the graft donor. CDR3 coding DNA: TGTACCAGCAGCTCCCCACTGAACACCGGGGAGCTGTTTTTT. Translation: CTSSSPLNTGELFF.